The 8 T cell receptor beta chains below come from one sample, sequenced in a study of cytomegalovirus exposure and HLA in healthy donors. The PCR had 60 Vbeta and 13 Jbeta primers. Assay used: immunoSEQ multiplex PCR; TCRdb lists only in-frame clones, some missing. This table has approximately 220,000 clones, about 79% appearing once. Input material: PBMCs. The receptors were gathered from a male donor in good health and CMV-seronegative.

The chain carries TRBV4-3 and TRBJ2-7; 8 bases align to TRBD1. Germline V gives CDR1 LGHNA, CDR2 YSLEER. V was pared by 1 base and J by 4 bases, with 6 bases of the junction left unmatched. This CDR3 comprises 15 residues. Here the CDR3 DNA reads TGCGCCAGCAGCCAAGCCCAGGGGGCAGGTTACGAGCAGTACTTC. It codes for CASSQAQGAGYEQYF.

The V gene is TRBV19, the J gene TRBJ2-5; 11 bases map to TRBD1. Germline trimming cut 4 bases from V and 5 bases from J; bases unmatched to any gene: 6. Germline V gene lookup returns CDR1 LNHDA and CDR2 SQIVND (reference sequence). The CDR3 sequence is 15 residues long. The chain's CDR3 is CASSTGQGARETQYF. CDR3 sequence (DNA): TGTGCCAGTAGTACCGGACAGGGGGCGAGGGAGACCCAGTACTTC.

This chain connects TRBV9 to TRBJ1-6; a weak D match, TRBD1 (6 bases). The CDR3 extends over 14 amino acids. V lost 3 bases and J 7 bases, leaving 11 bases between the germline ends. Per germline, CDR1 SGDLS and CDR2 YYNGEE. The CDR3 spells CASSARQGNSPLHF. The CDR3 region has the DNA TGTGCCAGCAGCGCCCGCCAGGGGAATTCACCCCTCCACTTT. Complete variable domain (other parts from reference TRBV9 and TRBJ1-6): DSGVTQTPKHLITATGQRVTLRCSPRSGDLSVYWYQQSLDQGLQFLIQYYNGEERAKGNILERFSAQQFPDLHSELNLSSLELGDSALYFCASSARQGNSPLHFGNGTRLTVT.

This clone was recorded only once. The chain couples TRBV6-7 to TRBJ2-1; 10 nucleotides align to TRBD1. TRBV6-7 is given ORF status, its function remaining uncertain. The CDR3 length is 21 residues. V shed 0 bases and J 12 bases; nucleotides not matched to a gene: 26. Here the CDR3 reads CASSYSKARDRGLAGAMGQFF. Written as DNA, the CDR3 is TGTGCCAGCAGTTACTCGAAAGCCCGGGACAGGGGTCTAGCGGGCGCTATGGGGCAGTTCTTC.

V is TRBV28 and J is TRBJ2-1; possibly TRBD2 for D (5 bases). The CDR3 totals 14 residues. The germline V gene encodes CDR1 MDHEN and CDR2 SYDVKM. The V gene lost 3 bases and the J gene lost 4 bases, with 10 bases spanning the gap. The CDR3 nucleotides are TGTGCCAGCAGTTTCTCAGCGGATTACAATGAGCAGTTCTTC. It yields the protein CASSFSADYNEQFF.

The chain is built from TRBV11-3 and TRBJ2-7, with 7 bases matching TRBD1. This CDR3 has 14 residues. Per germline, CDR1 SGHNT and CDR2 YENEEA. After removal of 4 bases from V and 4 bases from J, the junction contained 7 bases not matched to a gene. The CDR3 reads CASSSEGARYEQYF. CDR3 DNA sequence: TGTGCCAGCAGCTCAGAGGGGGCGAGGTACGAGCAGTACTTC.

This clone showed up just a few times. Distinct nucleotide sequences in the sample also encode this CDR3. The genes are TRBV5-1 and TRBJ2-7; TRBD2 agrees at 8 bases. The V segment lost 4 bases and the J segment 5 bases; nucleotides outside the gene matches: 5. The germline CDR1 and CDR2 sequences are SGHRS and YFSETQ. The CDR3 runs to 13 residues. The CDR3 reads CASSLGLVHEQYF. CDR3 coding DNA: TGCGCCAGCAGCCTGGGACTAGTACACGAGCAGTACTTC.

This sequence joins TRBV29-1 and TRBJ1-1; D is unclear. Germline V lookup: CDR1 SQVTM, CDR2 ANQGSEA. This CDR3 contains 11 residues. V dropped 2 bases and J dropped 4 bases, with 5 bases sitting between them. The CDR3 loop reads CSVETPTEAFF. CDR3 nucleotide sequence: TGCAGCGTTGAAACTCCCACTGAAGCTTTCTTT.